This TCR beta chain emerged from a study of blood T cell repertoires in COVID-19. This CDR3 region has 16 residues. Germline values: CDR1 SGHTA, CDR2 FQGNSA. V lost 4 bases, J lost 2 bases, and 3 bases stayed unmatched. Using immunoSEQ multiplex PCR, the repertoire was profiled, and TCRdb retains in-frame clones only, with some absent. Altogether hundreds of thousands of clones are present, about 90% being singletons, with the ten largest covering just under 7.5%. The chain links TRBV7-2 to TRBJ2-7; 15 bases are a match to TRBD2. What was sequenced was peripheral blood. This receptor was taken from an older woman with COVID-19, enrolled during active disease. The DNA of the CDR3 is TGTGCCAGCAGCTCCGGGACTAGCGGGGGGACCTACGAGCAGTACTTC. Translated: CASSSGTSGGTYEQYF. The full variable domain, in which reference TRBV7-2 and TRBJ2-7 provide the parts outside the CDR3, is GAGVSQSPSNKVTEKGKDVELRCDPISGHTALYWYRQSLGQGLEFLIYFQGNSAPDKSGLPSDRFSAERTGGSVSTLTIQRTQQEDSAVYLCASSSGTSGGTYEQYFGPGTRLTVT.